These 8 T cell receptor beta chains share one sample of origin, sequenced in a study of blood T cell repertoires in COVID-19. The table came from immunoSEQ multiplex PCR; TCRdb's copy has only in-frame clones and leaves some out. The top ten clones hold nearly 5% of a sample with fewer than 70,000 clones, around 76% of them seen once. Sequenced sample: peripheral blood. These receptor sequences come from a human donor in a cohort sampled during active COVID-19.

The V call is TRBV10-1, the J call TRBJ2-7, with TRBD1 as a possible D gene (6 bases). The CDR3 loop spans 16 amino acids. The ends were cut back, 7 bases at V and 0 bases at J, with 19 bases in the middle. CDR1 is WNHNN and CDR2 is SYGVQD in the germline V gene (reference sequence). CDR3 bases: TGCGCCAGCACCTCCAAGGGGGTAGCGCCCTCCTACGAGCAGTACTTC. The encoded protein is CASTSKGVAPSYEQYF.

The chain combines TRBV19 with TRBJ2-7; the D is unclear. Germline-derived CDR1 and CDR2 are LNHDA and SQIVND (reference sequence). V lost 6 bases and J 7 bases, leaving 19 bases between the germline ends. The CDR3 sequence is 14 residues long. The CDR3 DNA is TGTGCCAGTAGCCCTTTGGGCTTTGGGTATGAGCAGTACTTC. Translating gives CASSPLGFGYEQYF. The entire variable domain, with the rest obtained from reference TRBV19 and TRBJ2-7, is as follows: DGGITQSPKYLFRKEGQNVTLSCEQNLNHDAMYWYRQDPGQGLRLIYYSQIVNDFQKGDIAEGYSVSREKKESFPLTVTSAQKNPTAFYLCASSPLGFGYEQYFGPGTRLTVT.

The CDR3 reads CAWSVERVGYTEAFF. The CDR3 nucleotides read TGTGCCTGGAGTGTAGAGAGGGTAGGGTACACTGAAGCTTTCTTT. The V and J genes are TRBV30 and TRBJ1-1; no firm D call. CDR3 length: 15 amino acids. From germline, CDR1 is GTSNPN and CDR2 SVGIG (reference sequence). V lost 0 bases and J lost 3, with 14 bases in between.

The rearrangement links TRBV6-5 to TRBJ2-7; 7 nucleotides line up with TRBD1. CDR3 size: 13 residues. The V and J ends lost 6 bases and 4 bases, in that order; junction bases with no gene match: 6. CDR1 and CDR2 (germline): MNHEY, SVGAGI. CDR3 DNA sequence: TGTGCCAGCAGCCCGGGACAGAGATACGAGCAGTACTTC. It translates to CASSPGQRYEQYF.

This rearrangement joins TRBV19 to TRBJ2-7; possible D gene TRBD2, 6 bases. V was clipped by 4 bases and J by 0 bases, with 13 bases between them. The CDR3 consists of 15 residues. Germline CDR1 and CDR2: LNHDA and SQIVND (reference sequence). The CDR3 sequence is CASSNRGSHSYEQYF. As DNA, the CDR3 is TGTGCCAGTAGTAATCGGGGGAGCCACTCCTACGAGCAGTACTTC.

The count of this clone is one. This rearrangement joins TRBV5-1 to TRBJ2-2, with a possible D match to TRBD1 (6 bases). Germline values: CDR1 SGHRS, CDR2 YFSETQ. This CDR3 is built from 15 residues. V was pared by 1 base and J by 5 bases, with 12 bases between. The CDR3 coding sequence is TGCGCCAGCAGCTTGACGACAGGTGGAACCGGGGAGCTGTTTTTT. Protein: CASSLTTGGTGELFF.

The rearrangement joins TRBV6-5 to TRBJ1-1; TRBD1 is a possible D gene (5 bases). Germline CDR1 MNHEY, CDR2 SVGAGI. V lost 0 bases, J lost 2 bases, and 13 bases lay in between. The CDR3 totals 16 residues. DNA for the CDR3: TGTGCCAGCAGTTACTCGAGGTTCCAGGGTAACACTGAAGCTTTCTTT. It is translated as CASSYSRFQGNTEAFF.

This clone was recorded only once. V is TRBV28 and J is TRBJ2-7; D might be TRBD1 (6 bases). Germline CDR1 MDHEN, CDR2 SYDVKM. The CDR3 loop spans 13 amino acids. Trimming stripped 7 bases from V and 6 bases from J, with 16 bases between. CDR3 sequence reads: CASIPAGGSEQYF. CDR3 DNA sequence: TGTGCCAGCATCCCCGCTGGGGGCAGCGAGCAGTACTTC.